The T cell receptor beta chain described here comes from a study of cytomegalovirus exposure and HLA in healthy donors. Study-wide results and limits: Reports indicated that the classifier achieved high specificity and sensitivity in diagnosing cytomegalovirus status. Among the CMV-associated chains, a few were confirmed in vitro as specific for CMV antigens.

Germline V gene lookup returns CDR1 MGHDK and CDR2 SYGVNS. The CDR3 covers 17 residues. V dropped 4 bases and J dropped 4; count of bases not matched to a gene: 11. The donors were part of the 120-subject validation cohort, which stood apart from the roughly 670-subject first cohort. Clones were read by immunoSEQ multiplex PCR, and TCRdb kept only the in-frame ones, dropping some. The repertoire holds under 250,000 clones, more than 75% seen once, with about 3% in the top ten. As for this clone: Its antigen is not known.

Sequenced sample: PBMCs. The V and J genes are TRBV25-1 and TRBJ2-2; 8 nucleotides line up with TRBD2. The sequence was collected from a man aged 18 to 30 in good health and CMV-seronegative. This CDR3 reads CASSGLRGGRVTGELFF. CDR3 sequence (DNA): TGTGCCAGCAGTGGATTACGCGGGGGGCGGGTCACCGGGGAGCTGTTTTTT.